These 27 T cell receptor beta chains were sequenced from one sample in a study of T-cell memory formation after mild COVID-19. TCRdb ran MiXCR on the 5' RACE reads and lists one entry per CDR3 protein. The data show over 500,000 distinct CDR3 sequences, with 17% seen just once and about 8.6% held by the top ten. What was sequenced was PBMCs or a T cell subset sorted from them (not recorded which). The receptors come from an adult woman who had mild COVID-19 (a few samples of this study predate the infection). Cell type and time point are not known.

The sample holds a few counts of this clonotype. The V and J genes are TRBV19 and TRBJ2-1, with 10 bases aligning to TRBD2. V lost 5 bases to trimming and J lost 3 bases; unmatched junction nucleotides: 7. The CDR3 consists of 16 residues. Germline V CDR1 and CDR2: LNHDA, SQIVND (reference sequence). The chain's CDR3 is CASSPLGTSVYNEQFF. The CDR3 DNA sequence: TGTGCCAGTAGTCCCCTAGGGACTAGCGTCTACAATGAGCAGTTCTTC.

There are a few counts of this clonotype. The V call is TRBV18, the J call TRBJ2-1; 9 positions match TRBD1. Germline values: CDR1 KGHSH, CDR2 LQKENI. V was clipped by 2 bases and J by 6 bases; unmatched bases: 11. This CDR3 region has 17 residues. CDR3 loop: CASSPRTGQGYGNEQFF. Written as DNA, the CDR3 is TGTGCCAGCTCACCAAGGACGGGACAGGGATACGGCAATGAGCAGTTCTTC.

This chain links TRBV6-5 with TRBJ2-7, with 9 bases fitting TRBD2. With V trimmed by 6 bases and J by 2 bases, 11 bases remained unmatched. The CDR3 is 16 residues long. The V gene's germline CDR1 is MNHEY and CDR2 SVGAGI. The CDR3 protein is CASSTSRTSATYEQYF. For the CDR3, the DNA is TGTGCCAGCAGCACCTCCCGGACTAGCGCGACCTACGAGCAGTACTTC.

The chain has TRBV5-1 and TRBJ2-3; 7 bases align to TRBD2. Germline-derived CDR1 and CDR2 are SGHRS and YFSETQ. The CDR3 extends over 16 amino acids. The junction had 6 bases not matched to a gene; V was cut back by 0 bases and J by 2 bases. The CDR3 coding sequence is TGCGCCAGCAGCTTGGCGGCTAGCGGATACACAGATACGCAGTATTTT. Residues: CASSLAASGYTDTQYF.

V and J are TRBV9 and TRBJ2-1, with 7 bases aligning to TRBD1. The CDR3 runs 15 residues. Per the germline V gene, CDR1 is SGDLS and CDR2 is YYNGEE. The junction had 6 bases not matched to a gene; V was cut back by 4 bases and J by 2 bases. The CDR3 sequence: CASSPGTVAYNEQFF. The CDR3, as DNA: TGTGCCAGCAGCCCCGGGACAGTCGCCTACAATGAGCAGTTCTTC.

V is TRBV6-5 and J is TRBJ2-6; D perhaps matches TRBD1 (6 bases). Trimming shortened V by 6 bases and J by 4 bases, and 13 bases separated the two germline ends. CDR1 and CDR2 from the germline V gene are MNHEY and SVGAGI. This CDR3 comprises 15 residues. Here the CDR3 DNA reads TGTGCCAGCAGGATAGGACAGTCAGGGGCCAACGTCCTGACTTTC. Protein product: CASRIGQSGANVLTF.

J is TRBJ2-7 and V is TRBV10-3; the D is unclear. Deletions cut 5 bases from V and 0 bases from J, with 11 bases between. The CDR3 is made up of 14 amino acids. Germline V gives CDR1 ENHRY, CDR2 SYGVKD. CDR3 DNA: TGTGCCATCAGTCCTCGGACGGCCTCCTACGAGCAGTACTTC. Protein: CAISPRTASYEQYF.

This clonotype was detected a few times. A junction boundary mismatches the germline segment, possibly from a read error. J is TRBJ2-3 and V is TRBV29-1; maybe TRBD2 (6 bases). The CDR3 consists of 14 residues. The germline V gene encodes CDR1 SQVTM and CDR2 ANQGSEA. CDR3 amino acids: CSVEGGVSTDTQYF. The DNA of the CDR3 is TGCAGCGTCGAAGGAGGGGTCAGCACAGATACGCAGTATTTT.

A word on this clonotype: A much larger clone differs by one base, so this may be a read error. V and J are TRBV6-5 and TRBJ1-2; D uncertain. The CDR3 extends over 16 amino acids. Germline V gene data show CDR1 as MNHEY and CDR2 as SVGAGI. The CDR3 DNA reads TGTGCCAGCAGTTCCCCCTCCGACGCAACTAAATATGGCTACACCTTC. This sequence encodes CASSSPSDATKYGYTF.

The chain combines TRBV24-1 with TRBJ2-1; 11 nucleotides line up with TRBD2. Unmatched junction bases numbered 18, after V lost 4 bases and J lost 8 bases. The CDR3 has 19 amino acids. Germline CDR1 reads KGHDR; CDR2 reads SFDVKD. This CDR3 reads CATSDPSPRTSGFVDEQFF. The CDR3 DNA sequence: TGTGCCACCAGTGACCCTAGCCCACGGACTAGCGGGTTCGTCGATGAGCAGTTCTTC.

This clonotype was counted ten times or more. The CDR3 loop is CASSYPTQGYNEQFF. The CDR3 DNA reads TGTGCCAGCAGTTACCCGACACAGGGATACAATGAGCAGTTCTTC. V usage is TRBV6-2 or TRBV6-3 and J usage is TRBJ2-1, with D maybe TRBD1 (6 bases). The V end was cut by 2 bases, the J end by 4 bases, with 12 bases between. Germline values: CDR1 MNHEY, CDR2 SVGEGT. The CDR3 covers 15 residues.

The rearrangement links TRBV4-2 to TRBJ2-1; TRBD2 agrees at 8 bases. From germline, CDR1 is LGHNA and CDR2 YNFKEQ. Losses at the gene ends were 2 bases for V and 6 bases for J; bases not matched to a gene: 12. The CDR3 runs to 17 residues. The CDR3 loop reads CASSQNPSGGAVNEQFF. DNA for the CDR3: TGTGCCAGCAGCCAAAACCCTTCCGGGGGGGCGGTCAATGAGCAGTTCTTC.

V and J are TRBV3-1 and TRBJ2-3, with TRBD2 matching over 8 bases. The CDR3 covers 17 residues. Unmatched junction bases numbered 7, after V lost 0 bases and J lost 2 bases. Germline-derived CDR1 and CDR2 are LGHDT and YNNKEL (reference sequence). Written as DNA, the CDR3 is TGTGCCAGCAGCCAAGAGGGCTATAGCGGGGACACAGATACGCAGTATTTT. Its translation is CASSQEGYSGDTDTQYF.

This clonotype was seen a few times. V and J are TRBV3-1 and TRBJ1-5; perhaps TRBD1 as D (5 bases). Trimming pared 2 bases from V and 0 bases from J, leaving 8 bases between. In germline, CDR1 is LGHDT, CDR2 YNNKEL (reference sequence). The length of the CDR3 is 15 residues. The CDR3 DNA reads TGTGCCAGCAGCCAACGGGGGAGTAGCAATCAGCCCCAGCATTTT. It codes for CASSQRGSSNQPQHF. The full variable domain, its missing parts supplied by reference TRBV3-1 and TRBJ1-5, is DTAVSQTPKYLVTQMGNDKSIKCEQNLGHDTMYWYKQDSKKFLKIMFSYNNKELIINETVPNRFSPKSPDKAHLNLHINSLELGDSAVYFCASSQRGSSNQPQHFGDGTRLSIL.

This clonotype was observed a few times. V gene TRBV20-1 combines with J gene TRBJ2-1; D is unresolved. V was clipped by 5 bases and J by 8 bases, with 22 bases between them. The CDR3 extends over 15 amino acids. The germline V gene encodes CDR1 DFQATT and CDR2 SNEGSKA (reference sequence). The CDR3 loop reads CSARTGPLRIDEQFF. For the CDR3, the DNA is TGCAGTGCTCGAACCGGGCCCCTCCGTATCGATGAGCAGTTCTTC.

The chain employs TRBV7-2 and TRBJ2-1; TRBD2 agrees at 10 bases. The germline V gene encodes CDR1 SGHTA and CDR2 FQGNSA. V was clipped by 5 bases and J by 10 bases; unmatched bases: 8. CDR3 size: 14 residues. CDR3 sequence reads: CASSPGLASGEQFF. CDR3 nucleotide sequence: TGTGCCAGCAGCCCGGGACTAGCGTCAGGAGAGCAGTTCTTC.

The chain recombines TRBV7-2 with TRBJ1-1; D is unresolved. V gave up 2 bases and J gave up 0 bases, with 4 bases separating them. Looked up from germline, CDR1 is SGHTA and CDR2 is FQGNSA. CDR3 length: 13 amino acids. The CDR3 spells CASSLYVNTEAFF. CDR3 DNA: TGTGCCAGCAGCTTATATGTGAACACTGAAGCTTTCTTT.

The chain employs TRBV5-1 and TRBJ2-1; D perhaps matches TRBD2 (5 bases). The germline CDR1 and CDR2 sequences are SGHRS and YFSETQ. Trimming shortened V by 0 bases and J by 7 bases, and 20 bases separated the two germline ends. CDR3 length: 17 amino acids. CDR3 loop: CASSLAESGPLGNEQFF. The CDR3 DNA sequence: TGCGCCAGCAGCTTGGCTGAGAGCGGACCCCTGGGGAATGAGCAGTTCTTC. The complete variable domain, with remaining parts taken from reference TRBV5-1 and TRBJ2-1, reads KAGVTQTPRYLIKTRGQQVTLSCSPISGHRSVSWYQQTPGQGLQFLFEYFSETQRNKGNFPGRFSGRQFSNSRSEMNVSTLELGDSALYLCASSLAESGPLGNEQFFGPGTRLTVL.

Here the CDR3 DNA reads TGCAGCGTTGAGGATCCACTAGCGGGAGTATACAATGAGCAGTTCTTC. This encodes CSVEDPLAGVYNEQFF. The gene calls are TRBV29-1 and TRBJ2-1, with 11 bases aligning to TRBD2. The CDR3 length is 16 residues. Germline V lookup: CDR1 SQVTM, CDR2 ANQGSEA. J was trimmed by 4 bases and V by 3 bases; bases with no gene match: 8.

The genes are TRBV11-2 and TRBJ2-7, with D hard to call. V was pared by 8 bases and J by 3 bases, with 20 bases between. Germline CDR1 reads SGHAT; CDR2 reads FQNNGV. The CDR3 contains 15 residues. CDR3 nucleotide sequence: TGTGCCAGCCACGTCACGGGTAGCTCCTACTACGAGCAGTACTTC. Protein sequence: CASHVTGSSYYEQYF.

The sample holds a few counts of this clonotype. The J gene is TRBJ2-1, the V gene TRBV7-8; 7 nucleotides agree with TRBD2. The CDR3 consists of 15 residues. J was trimmed by 6 bases and V by 5 bases; bases with no gene match: 10. CDR1 is SGHVS and CDR2 is FQNEAQ in the germline V gene. CDR3 coding DNA: TGTGCCAGCAGCCGGGGCCGGCTAGCGGTCAATGAGCAGTTCTTC. It yields the protein CASSRGRLAVNEQFF.

This clonotype showed up just a few times. The genes are TRBV12-3 or TRBV12-4 and TRBJ2-4; D possibly matches TRBD1 or TRBD2 (5 bases each). The CDR3 is 16 residues long. V shed 6 bases and J shed 8 bases, with 23 bases lying between them. In nucleotides, the CDR3 is TGTGCCAGCAGGGGGGACCGTTTGTCTAGCCGGGACATTCAGTACTTC. Translation: CASRGDRLSSRDIQYF.

J is TRBJ2-7 and V is TRBV6-5, with 16 bases fitting TRBD2. This CDR3 region has 16 residues. Trimming cost V 5 bases and J 2 bases; bases outside gene matches: 3. The germline gives CDR1 MNHEY, CDR2 SVGAGI. This CDR3 reads CASSAGTSGGAYEQYF. The DNA for the CDR3 is TGTGCCAGCAGTGCGGGGACTAGCGGGGGGGCCTACGAGCAGTACTTC.

This clonotype occurred a few times. The chain has TRBV12-3 or TRBV12-4 and TRBJ2-3; D is unresolved. Trimming took off 7 bases at V and 1 base at J, with 18 bases between the two ends. CDR3 length: 16 residues. CDR3 sequence: CASTPAWVRGTDTQYF. The CDR3 nucleotides are TGTGCCAGCACCCCTGCTTGGGTTAGGGGCACAGATACGCAGTATTTT.

This clonotype was observed a few times. The chain links TRBV5-1 to TRBJ2-1; the D gene is possibly TRBD2 (5 bases). Germline V CDR1 and CDR2: SGHRS, YFSETQ. CDR3 length equals 14 residues. Trimming left V 1 base short and J 8 bases short, with 13 bases between. As DNA, the CDR3 is TGCGCCAGCAGCTTGAATTTTCCGAGGGATGAGCAGTTCTTC. This translates into CASSLNFPRDEQFF.

This chain joins TRBV7-2 and TRBJ2-3; 8 bases are shared with TRBD2. The junction had 9 bases not matched to a gene; V was cut back by 1 base and J by 9 bases. The CDR3 covers 15 residues. The germline V gene encodes CDR1 SGHTA and CDR2 FQGNSA. CDR3 region: CASSLGTGGPETQYF. CDR3 DNA: TGTGCCAGCAGCTTAGGGACGGGAGGGCCTGAAACGCAGTATTTT.

This clonotype was seen only a few times. Compared with germline, one end of the junction differs, possibly owing to a read error. This sequence joins TRBV3-1 and TRBJ1-2; 7 bases are a match to TRBD1. This CDR3 is built from 14 residues. Germline V lookup: CDR1 LGHDT, CDR2 YNNKEL (reference sequence). CDR3 nucleotide sequence: TGTGCCAGCAGCCAGCTGGACAGGTTCTATGGTTACACCTTC. It specifies CASSQLDRFYGYTF.